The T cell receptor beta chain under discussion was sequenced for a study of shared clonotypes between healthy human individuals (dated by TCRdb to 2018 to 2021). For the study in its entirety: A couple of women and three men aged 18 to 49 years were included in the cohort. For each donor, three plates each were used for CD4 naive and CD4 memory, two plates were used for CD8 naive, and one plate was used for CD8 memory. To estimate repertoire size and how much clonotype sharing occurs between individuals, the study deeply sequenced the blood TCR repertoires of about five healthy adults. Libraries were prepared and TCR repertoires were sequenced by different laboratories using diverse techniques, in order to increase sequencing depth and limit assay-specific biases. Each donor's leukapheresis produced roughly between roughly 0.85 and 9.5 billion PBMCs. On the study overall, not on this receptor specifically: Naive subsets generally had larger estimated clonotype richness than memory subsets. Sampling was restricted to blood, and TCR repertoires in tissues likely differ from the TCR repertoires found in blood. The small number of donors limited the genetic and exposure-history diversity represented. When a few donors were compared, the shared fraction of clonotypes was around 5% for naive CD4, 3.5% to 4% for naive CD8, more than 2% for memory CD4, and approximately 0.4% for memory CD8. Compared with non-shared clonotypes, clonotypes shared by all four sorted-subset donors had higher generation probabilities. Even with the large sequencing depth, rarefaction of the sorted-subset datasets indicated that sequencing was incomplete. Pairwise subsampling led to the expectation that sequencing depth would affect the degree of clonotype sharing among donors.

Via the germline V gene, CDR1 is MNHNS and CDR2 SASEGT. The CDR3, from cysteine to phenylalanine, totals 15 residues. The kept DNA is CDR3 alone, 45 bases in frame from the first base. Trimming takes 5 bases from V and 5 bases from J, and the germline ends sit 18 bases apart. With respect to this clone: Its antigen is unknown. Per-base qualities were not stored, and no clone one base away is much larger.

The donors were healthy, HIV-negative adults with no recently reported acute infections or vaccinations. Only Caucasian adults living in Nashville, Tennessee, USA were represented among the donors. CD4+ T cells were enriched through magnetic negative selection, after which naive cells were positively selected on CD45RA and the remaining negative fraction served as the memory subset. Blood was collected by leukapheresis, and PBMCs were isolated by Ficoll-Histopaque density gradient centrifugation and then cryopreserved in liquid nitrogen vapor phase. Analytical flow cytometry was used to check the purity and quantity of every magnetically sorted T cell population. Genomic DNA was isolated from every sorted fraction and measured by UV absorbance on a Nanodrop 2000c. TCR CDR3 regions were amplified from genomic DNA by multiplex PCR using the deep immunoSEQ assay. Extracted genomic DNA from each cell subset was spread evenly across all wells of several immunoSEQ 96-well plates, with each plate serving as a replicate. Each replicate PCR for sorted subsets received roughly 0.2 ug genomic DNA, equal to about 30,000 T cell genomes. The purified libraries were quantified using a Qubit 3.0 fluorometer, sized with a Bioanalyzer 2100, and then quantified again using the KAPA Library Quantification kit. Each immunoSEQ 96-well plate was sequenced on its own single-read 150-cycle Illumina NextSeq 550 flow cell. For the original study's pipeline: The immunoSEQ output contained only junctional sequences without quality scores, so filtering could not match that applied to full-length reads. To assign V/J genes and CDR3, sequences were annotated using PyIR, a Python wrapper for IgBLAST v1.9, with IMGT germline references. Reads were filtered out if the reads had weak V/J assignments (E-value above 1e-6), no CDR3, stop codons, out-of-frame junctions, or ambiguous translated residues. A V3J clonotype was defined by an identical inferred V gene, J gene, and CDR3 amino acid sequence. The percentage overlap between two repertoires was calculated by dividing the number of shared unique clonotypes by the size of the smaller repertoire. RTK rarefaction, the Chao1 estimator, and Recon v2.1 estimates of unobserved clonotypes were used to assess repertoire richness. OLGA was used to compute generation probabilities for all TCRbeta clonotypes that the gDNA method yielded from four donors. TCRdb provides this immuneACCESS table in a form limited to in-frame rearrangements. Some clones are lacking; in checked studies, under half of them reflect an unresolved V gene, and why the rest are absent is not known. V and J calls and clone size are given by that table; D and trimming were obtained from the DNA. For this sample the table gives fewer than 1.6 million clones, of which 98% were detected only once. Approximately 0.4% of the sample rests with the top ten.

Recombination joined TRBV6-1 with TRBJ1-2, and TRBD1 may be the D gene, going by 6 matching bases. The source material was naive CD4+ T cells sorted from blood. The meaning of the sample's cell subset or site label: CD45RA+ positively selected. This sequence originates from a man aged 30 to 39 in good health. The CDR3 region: CASSPSPSGTYGYTF. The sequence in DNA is TGTGCCAGCAGTCCCTCTCCGTCGGGGACATATGGCTACACCTTC.